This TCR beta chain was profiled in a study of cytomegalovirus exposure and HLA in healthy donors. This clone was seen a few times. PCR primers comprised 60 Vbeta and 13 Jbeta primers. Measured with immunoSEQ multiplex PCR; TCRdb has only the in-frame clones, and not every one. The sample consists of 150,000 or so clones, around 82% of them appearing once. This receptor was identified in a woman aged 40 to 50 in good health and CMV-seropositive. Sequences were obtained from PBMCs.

The CDR3 spells CASSIPSRGEQYF. CDR3 DNA sequence: TGTGCCAGTAGTATCCCCTCCCGGGGCGAGCAGTACTTC. The rearrangement joins TRBV19 to TRBJ2-7, with D possibly being TRBD2 (5 bases). The CDR3 is 13 amino acids. Looked up from germline, CDR1 is LNHDA and CDR2 is SQIVND (reference sequence). Trimming removed 3 bases from V and 6 bases from J, with 12 bases in between.